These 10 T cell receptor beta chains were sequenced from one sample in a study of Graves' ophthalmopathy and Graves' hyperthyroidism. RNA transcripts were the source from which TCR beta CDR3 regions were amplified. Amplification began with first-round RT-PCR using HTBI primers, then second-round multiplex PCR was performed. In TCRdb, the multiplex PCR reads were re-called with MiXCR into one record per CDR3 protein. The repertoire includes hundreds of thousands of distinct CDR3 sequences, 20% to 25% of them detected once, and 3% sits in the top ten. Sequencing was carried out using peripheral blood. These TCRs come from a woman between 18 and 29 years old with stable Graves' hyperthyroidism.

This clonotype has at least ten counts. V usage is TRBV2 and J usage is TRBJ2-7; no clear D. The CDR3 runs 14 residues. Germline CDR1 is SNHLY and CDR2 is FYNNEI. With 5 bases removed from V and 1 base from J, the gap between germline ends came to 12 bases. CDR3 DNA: TGTGCCAGCAGTCCTGACCCTGGTTCCTACGAGCAGTACTTC. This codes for CASSPDPGSYEQYF.

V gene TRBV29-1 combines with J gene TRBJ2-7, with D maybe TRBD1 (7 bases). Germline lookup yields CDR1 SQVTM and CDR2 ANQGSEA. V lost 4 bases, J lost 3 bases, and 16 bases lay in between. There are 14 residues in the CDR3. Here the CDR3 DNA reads TGCAGCGTTGGAGGGCAGGGGGGCGTCTACGAGCAGTACTTC. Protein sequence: CSVGGQGGVYEQYF.

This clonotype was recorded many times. CDR3 coding DNA: TGTGCCAGCAGTGACCTGACAGGTTCACCCCTCCACTTT. Translating it yields CASSDLTGSPLHF. This rearrangement joins TRBV12-3 or TRBV12-4 to TRBJ1-6; D is perhaps TRBD1 (6 bases). Trimming removed 5 bases at V and 9 bases at J, with 11 bases between. This CDR3 has 13 residues.

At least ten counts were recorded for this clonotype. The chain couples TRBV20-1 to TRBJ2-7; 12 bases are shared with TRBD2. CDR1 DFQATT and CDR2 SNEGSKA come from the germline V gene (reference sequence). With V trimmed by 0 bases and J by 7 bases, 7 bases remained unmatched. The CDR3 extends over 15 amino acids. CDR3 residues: CSAREGTSGFKEQYF. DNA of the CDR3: TGCAGTGCTAGAGAAGGGACTAGCGGGTTTAAAGAGCAGTACTTC.

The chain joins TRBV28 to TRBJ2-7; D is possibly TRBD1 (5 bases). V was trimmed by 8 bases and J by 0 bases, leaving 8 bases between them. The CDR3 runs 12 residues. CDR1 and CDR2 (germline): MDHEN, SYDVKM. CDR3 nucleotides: TGTGCCAGCGATGACAGCTCCTACGAGCAGTACTTC. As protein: CASDDSSYEQYF.

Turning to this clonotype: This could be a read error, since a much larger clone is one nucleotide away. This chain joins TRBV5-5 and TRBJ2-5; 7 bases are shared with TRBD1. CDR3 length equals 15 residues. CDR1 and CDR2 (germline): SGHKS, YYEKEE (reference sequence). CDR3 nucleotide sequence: TGTGCCAGCAGCTTGGAACAGGGGCTGGCAGAGACCAAGTACTTC. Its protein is CASSLEQGLAETKYF. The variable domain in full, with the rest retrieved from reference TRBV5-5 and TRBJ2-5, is DAGVTQSPTHLIKTRGQQVTLRCSPISGHKSVSWYQQVLGQGPQFIFQYYEKEERGRGNFPDRFSARQFPNYSSELNVNALLLGDSALYLCASSLEQGLAETKYFGPGTRLLVL.

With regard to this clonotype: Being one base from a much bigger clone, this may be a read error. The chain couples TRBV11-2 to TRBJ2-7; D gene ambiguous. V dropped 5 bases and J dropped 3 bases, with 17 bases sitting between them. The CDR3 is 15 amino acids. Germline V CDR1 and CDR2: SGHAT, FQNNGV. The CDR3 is CASSQGWAAIYEQYF. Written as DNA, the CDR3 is TGTGCCAGCAGCCAAGGGTGGGCAGCAATCTACGAGCAGTACTTC.

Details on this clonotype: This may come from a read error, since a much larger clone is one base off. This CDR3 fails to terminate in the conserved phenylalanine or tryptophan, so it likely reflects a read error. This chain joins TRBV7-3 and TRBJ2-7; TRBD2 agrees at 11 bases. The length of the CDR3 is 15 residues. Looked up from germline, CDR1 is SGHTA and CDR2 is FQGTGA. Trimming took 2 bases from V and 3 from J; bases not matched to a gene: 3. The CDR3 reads CASSLGTSGNYEQYS. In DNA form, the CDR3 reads TGTGCCAGCAGCTTAGGGACTAGCGGAAACTACGAGCAGTACTCC.

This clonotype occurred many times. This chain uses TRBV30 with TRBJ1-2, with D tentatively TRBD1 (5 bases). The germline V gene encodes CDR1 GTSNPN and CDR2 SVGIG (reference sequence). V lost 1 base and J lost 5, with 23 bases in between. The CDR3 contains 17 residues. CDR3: CAWSGDPWTTEGYGYTF. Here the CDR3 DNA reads TGTGCCTGGAGTGGAGACCCCTGGACAACCGAGGGATATGGCTACACCTTC.

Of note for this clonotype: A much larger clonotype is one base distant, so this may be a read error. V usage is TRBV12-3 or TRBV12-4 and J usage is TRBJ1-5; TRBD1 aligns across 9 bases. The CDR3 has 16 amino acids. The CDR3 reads CVSRKGQGHSNQPQHF. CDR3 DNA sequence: TGTGTCAGCAGGAAAGGACAGGGGCATAGCAATCAGCCCCAGCATTTT.